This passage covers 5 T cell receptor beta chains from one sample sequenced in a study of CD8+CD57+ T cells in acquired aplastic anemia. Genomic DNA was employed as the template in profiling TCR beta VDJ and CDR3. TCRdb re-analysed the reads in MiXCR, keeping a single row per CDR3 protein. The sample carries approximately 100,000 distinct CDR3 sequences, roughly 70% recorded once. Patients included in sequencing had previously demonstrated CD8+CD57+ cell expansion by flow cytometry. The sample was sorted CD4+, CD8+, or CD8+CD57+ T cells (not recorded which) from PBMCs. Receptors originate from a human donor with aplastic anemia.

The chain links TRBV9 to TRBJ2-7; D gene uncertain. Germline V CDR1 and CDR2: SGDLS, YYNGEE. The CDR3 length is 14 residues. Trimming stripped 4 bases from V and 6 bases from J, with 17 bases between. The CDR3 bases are TGTGCCAGCAGCCAAGGGCAGGCGACTGGCGAGCAGTACTTC. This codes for CASSQGQATGEQYF. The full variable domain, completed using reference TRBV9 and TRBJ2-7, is DSGVTQTPKHLITATGQRVTLRCSPRSGDLSVYWYQQSLDQGLQFLIQYYNGEERAKGNILERFSAQQFPDLHSELNLSSLELGDSALYFCASSQGQATGEQYFGPGTRLTVT.

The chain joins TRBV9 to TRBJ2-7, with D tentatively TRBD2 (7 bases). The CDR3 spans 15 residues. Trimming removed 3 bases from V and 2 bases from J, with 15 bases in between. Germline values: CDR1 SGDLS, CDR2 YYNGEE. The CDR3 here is CASSGTAGNAYEQYF. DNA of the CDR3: TGTGCCAGCAGCGGGACAGCGGGGAACGCCTACGAGCAGTACTTC.

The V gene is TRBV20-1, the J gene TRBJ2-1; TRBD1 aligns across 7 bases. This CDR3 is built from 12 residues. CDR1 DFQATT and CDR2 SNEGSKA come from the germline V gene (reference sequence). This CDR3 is CSPLGQLNEQFF. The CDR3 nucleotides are TGCAGCCCTTTGGGACAGCTAAATGAGCAGTTCTTC.

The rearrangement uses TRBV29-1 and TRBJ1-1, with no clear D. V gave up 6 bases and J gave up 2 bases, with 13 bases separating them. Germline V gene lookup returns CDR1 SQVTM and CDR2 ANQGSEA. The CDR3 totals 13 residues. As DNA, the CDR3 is TGCAGCGTAGCCGCGGGGTTTAACACTGAAGCTTTCTTT. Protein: CSVAAGFNTEAFF.

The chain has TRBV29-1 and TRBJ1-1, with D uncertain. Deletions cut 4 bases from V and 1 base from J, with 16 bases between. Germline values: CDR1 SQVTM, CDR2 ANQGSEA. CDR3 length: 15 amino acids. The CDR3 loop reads CSVVVWGIENTEAFF. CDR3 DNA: TGCAGCGTTGTAGTTTGGGGAATTGAGAACACTGAAGCTTTCTTT. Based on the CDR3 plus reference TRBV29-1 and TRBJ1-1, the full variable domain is SAVISQKPSRDICQRGTSLTIQCQVDSQVTMMFWYRQQPGQSLTLIATANQGSEATYESGFVIDKFPISRPNLTFSTLTVSNMSPEDSSIYLCSVVVWGIENTEAFFGQGTRLTVV.